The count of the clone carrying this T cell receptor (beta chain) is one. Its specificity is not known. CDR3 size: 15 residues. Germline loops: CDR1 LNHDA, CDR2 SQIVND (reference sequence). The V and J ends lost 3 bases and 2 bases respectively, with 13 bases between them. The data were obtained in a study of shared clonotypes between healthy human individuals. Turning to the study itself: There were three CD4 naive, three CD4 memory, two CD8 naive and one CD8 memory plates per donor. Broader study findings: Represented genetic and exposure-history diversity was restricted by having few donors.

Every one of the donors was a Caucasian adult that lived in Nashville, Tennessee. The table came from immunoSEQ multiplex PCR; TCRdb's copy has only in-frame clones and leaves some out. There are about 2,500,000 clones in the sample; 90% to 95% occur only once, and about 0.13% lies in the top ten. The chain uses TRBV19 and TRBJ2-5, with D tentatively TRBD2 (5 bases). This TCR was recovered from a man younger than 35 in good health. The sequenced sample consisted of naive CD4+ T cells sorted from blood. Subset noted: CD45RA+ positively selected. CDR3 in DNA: TGTGCCAGTAGTATTCGGGCGGGCTTTCAAGAGACCCAGTACTTC. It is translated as CASSIRAGFQETQYF.